This T cell receptor beta chain was retrieved from a study of shared clonotypes between healthy human individuals. This CDR3 has 16 amino acids. Germline values: CDR1 SGHRS, CDR2 YFSETQ. Trimming cost V 3 bases and J 7 bases, with 22 bases left between them. The assay ran at deep level. DNA at around 200 ng, about 30,000 T cell genomes, went into sorted-subset replicate PCRs. Method: immunoSEQ multiplex PCR; TCRdb's copy keeps in-frame clones and lacks some. Among more than 1.2 million clones, approximately 98.5% were seen once, and the ten largest hold 0.36%. The rearrangement links TRBV5-1 to TRBJ2-5; D is possibly TRBD1 (6 bases). The sequence derives from a man aged 30 to 39 in good health. The sample comprised naive CD4+ T cells sorted from blood. The subset denotes: CD45RA+ positively selected. Written as DNA, the CDR3 is TGCGCCAGCAGCTCCCCGGACAGTCTACCGCCAGGGACCCAGTACTTC. Translating gives CASSSPDSLPPGTQYF.